These 7 T cell receptor beta chains were sequenced from one sample in a study of regulatory T cells in long-lasting Graves disease. Time point given: newly diagnosed GD, antithyroid drugs for less than 3 months. PBMCs provided the RNA from which the TCR library was made. Assembly of TCR beta libraries relied on iRepertoire HTBI primers together with Arm-PCR of CDR3 regions. TCRdb fed the multiplex PCR reads into MiXCR, producing one record per CDR3 protein. The sample carries around 320,000 distinct CDR3 sequences, over 15% recorded once. These data are also associated with another study on T cells in Graves' hyperthyroidism and ophthalmopathy.

The starting material was peripheral blood mononuclear cells (PBMCs), obtained at new diagnosis, from a patient treated with antithyroid drugs. The receptors originated from a man in his forties or fifties with Graves disease.

This clonotype came up many times. This chain joins TRBV6-1 and TRBJ1-6; 8 bases are a match to TRBD1. The CDR3 has 14 amino acids. The germline CDR1 and CDR2 sequences are MNHNS and SASEGT. J gave up 7 bases and V 7 bases, and 6 bases lay outside the gene matches. CDR3 DNA sequence: TGTGCCAGCAACCAGGACAGGGCGAATTCACCCCTCCACTTT. Protein: CASNQDRANSPLHF.

Ten or more counts support this clonotype. The chain carries TRBV5-1 and TRBJ2-2; 9 positions match TRBD2. Trimming at V came to 2 bases and at J to 4 bases, leaving 3 bases not matched to a gene. The germline CDR1 and CDR2 sequences are SGHRS and YFSETQ. CDR3 length: 15 amino acids. CDR3 sequence (DNA): TGCGCCAGCAGCTTAGCGGGGGGCATCACCGGGGAGCTGTTTTTT. Translating gives CASSLAGGITGELFF.

The genes are TRBV28 and TRBJ2-1; 7 bases align to TRBD2. This CDR3 region has 16 residues. The germline V gene encodes CDR1 MDHEN and CDR2 SYDVKM. J lost 5 bases, V lost 3 bases, and 10 bases had no gene match. The DNA for the CDR3 is TGTGCCAGCAGTTTTGTGTCAGGGAGGGTAAACAATGAGCAGTTCTTC. As protein: CASSFVSGRVNNEQFF.

J is TRBJ2-1 and V is TRBV7-2; the match to TRBD1 covers 9 bases. In germline, CDR1 is SGHTA, CDR2 FQGNSA. After removal of 2 bases from V and 9 bases from J, the junction contained 5 bases not matched to a gene. The CDR3 contains 14 residues. CDR3 in DNA: TGTGCCAGCAGCTTAAGGTCGGACAGGGGTGAGCAGTTCTTC. Translation: CASSLRSDRGEQFF.

Turning to this clonotype: This may be a read error: a much more frequent sequence differs by one nucleotide. It is likely a read error, because the conserved phenylalanine at the end of the CDR3 is missing. J is TRBJ2-5 and V is TRBV28; 10 bases fit TRBD1. Trimming at V came to 7 bases and at J to 5 bases, leaving 7 bases not matched to a gene. Germline V gives CDR1 MDHEN, CDR2 SYDVKM. The CDR3 has 14 residues. The CDR3 region has the DNA TGTGCCAGCACACGACAGGGGGCATGGGAGACCCAGTACTCC. It encodes CASTRQGAWETQYS.

There are many counts of this clonotype. V is TRBV28 and J is TRBJ2-2; no clear D gene. V dropped 5 bases and J dropped 3 bases, with 13 bases sitting between them. This CDR3 region has 15 residues. Germline CDR1 MDHEN, CDR2 SYDVKM. CDR3 bases: TGTGCCAGCAGTCAACTGGAGAGTTACACCGGGGAGCTGTTTTTT. Translated, it gives CASSQLESYTGELFF.

The rearrangement joins TRBV15 to TRBJ2-3, with 7 bases aligning to TRBD2. CDR3 length: 18 residues. CDR1 LNHNV and CDR2 YYDKDF come from the germline V gene (reference sequence). Trimming at V came to 6 bases and at J to 1 base, leaving 16 bases not matched to a gene. CDR3 DNA sequence: TGTGCCACCAGAGGTCCTTTACTAGCGCCCTGGGGCACAGATACGCAGTATTTT. Translation gives CATRGPLLAPWGTDTQYF.